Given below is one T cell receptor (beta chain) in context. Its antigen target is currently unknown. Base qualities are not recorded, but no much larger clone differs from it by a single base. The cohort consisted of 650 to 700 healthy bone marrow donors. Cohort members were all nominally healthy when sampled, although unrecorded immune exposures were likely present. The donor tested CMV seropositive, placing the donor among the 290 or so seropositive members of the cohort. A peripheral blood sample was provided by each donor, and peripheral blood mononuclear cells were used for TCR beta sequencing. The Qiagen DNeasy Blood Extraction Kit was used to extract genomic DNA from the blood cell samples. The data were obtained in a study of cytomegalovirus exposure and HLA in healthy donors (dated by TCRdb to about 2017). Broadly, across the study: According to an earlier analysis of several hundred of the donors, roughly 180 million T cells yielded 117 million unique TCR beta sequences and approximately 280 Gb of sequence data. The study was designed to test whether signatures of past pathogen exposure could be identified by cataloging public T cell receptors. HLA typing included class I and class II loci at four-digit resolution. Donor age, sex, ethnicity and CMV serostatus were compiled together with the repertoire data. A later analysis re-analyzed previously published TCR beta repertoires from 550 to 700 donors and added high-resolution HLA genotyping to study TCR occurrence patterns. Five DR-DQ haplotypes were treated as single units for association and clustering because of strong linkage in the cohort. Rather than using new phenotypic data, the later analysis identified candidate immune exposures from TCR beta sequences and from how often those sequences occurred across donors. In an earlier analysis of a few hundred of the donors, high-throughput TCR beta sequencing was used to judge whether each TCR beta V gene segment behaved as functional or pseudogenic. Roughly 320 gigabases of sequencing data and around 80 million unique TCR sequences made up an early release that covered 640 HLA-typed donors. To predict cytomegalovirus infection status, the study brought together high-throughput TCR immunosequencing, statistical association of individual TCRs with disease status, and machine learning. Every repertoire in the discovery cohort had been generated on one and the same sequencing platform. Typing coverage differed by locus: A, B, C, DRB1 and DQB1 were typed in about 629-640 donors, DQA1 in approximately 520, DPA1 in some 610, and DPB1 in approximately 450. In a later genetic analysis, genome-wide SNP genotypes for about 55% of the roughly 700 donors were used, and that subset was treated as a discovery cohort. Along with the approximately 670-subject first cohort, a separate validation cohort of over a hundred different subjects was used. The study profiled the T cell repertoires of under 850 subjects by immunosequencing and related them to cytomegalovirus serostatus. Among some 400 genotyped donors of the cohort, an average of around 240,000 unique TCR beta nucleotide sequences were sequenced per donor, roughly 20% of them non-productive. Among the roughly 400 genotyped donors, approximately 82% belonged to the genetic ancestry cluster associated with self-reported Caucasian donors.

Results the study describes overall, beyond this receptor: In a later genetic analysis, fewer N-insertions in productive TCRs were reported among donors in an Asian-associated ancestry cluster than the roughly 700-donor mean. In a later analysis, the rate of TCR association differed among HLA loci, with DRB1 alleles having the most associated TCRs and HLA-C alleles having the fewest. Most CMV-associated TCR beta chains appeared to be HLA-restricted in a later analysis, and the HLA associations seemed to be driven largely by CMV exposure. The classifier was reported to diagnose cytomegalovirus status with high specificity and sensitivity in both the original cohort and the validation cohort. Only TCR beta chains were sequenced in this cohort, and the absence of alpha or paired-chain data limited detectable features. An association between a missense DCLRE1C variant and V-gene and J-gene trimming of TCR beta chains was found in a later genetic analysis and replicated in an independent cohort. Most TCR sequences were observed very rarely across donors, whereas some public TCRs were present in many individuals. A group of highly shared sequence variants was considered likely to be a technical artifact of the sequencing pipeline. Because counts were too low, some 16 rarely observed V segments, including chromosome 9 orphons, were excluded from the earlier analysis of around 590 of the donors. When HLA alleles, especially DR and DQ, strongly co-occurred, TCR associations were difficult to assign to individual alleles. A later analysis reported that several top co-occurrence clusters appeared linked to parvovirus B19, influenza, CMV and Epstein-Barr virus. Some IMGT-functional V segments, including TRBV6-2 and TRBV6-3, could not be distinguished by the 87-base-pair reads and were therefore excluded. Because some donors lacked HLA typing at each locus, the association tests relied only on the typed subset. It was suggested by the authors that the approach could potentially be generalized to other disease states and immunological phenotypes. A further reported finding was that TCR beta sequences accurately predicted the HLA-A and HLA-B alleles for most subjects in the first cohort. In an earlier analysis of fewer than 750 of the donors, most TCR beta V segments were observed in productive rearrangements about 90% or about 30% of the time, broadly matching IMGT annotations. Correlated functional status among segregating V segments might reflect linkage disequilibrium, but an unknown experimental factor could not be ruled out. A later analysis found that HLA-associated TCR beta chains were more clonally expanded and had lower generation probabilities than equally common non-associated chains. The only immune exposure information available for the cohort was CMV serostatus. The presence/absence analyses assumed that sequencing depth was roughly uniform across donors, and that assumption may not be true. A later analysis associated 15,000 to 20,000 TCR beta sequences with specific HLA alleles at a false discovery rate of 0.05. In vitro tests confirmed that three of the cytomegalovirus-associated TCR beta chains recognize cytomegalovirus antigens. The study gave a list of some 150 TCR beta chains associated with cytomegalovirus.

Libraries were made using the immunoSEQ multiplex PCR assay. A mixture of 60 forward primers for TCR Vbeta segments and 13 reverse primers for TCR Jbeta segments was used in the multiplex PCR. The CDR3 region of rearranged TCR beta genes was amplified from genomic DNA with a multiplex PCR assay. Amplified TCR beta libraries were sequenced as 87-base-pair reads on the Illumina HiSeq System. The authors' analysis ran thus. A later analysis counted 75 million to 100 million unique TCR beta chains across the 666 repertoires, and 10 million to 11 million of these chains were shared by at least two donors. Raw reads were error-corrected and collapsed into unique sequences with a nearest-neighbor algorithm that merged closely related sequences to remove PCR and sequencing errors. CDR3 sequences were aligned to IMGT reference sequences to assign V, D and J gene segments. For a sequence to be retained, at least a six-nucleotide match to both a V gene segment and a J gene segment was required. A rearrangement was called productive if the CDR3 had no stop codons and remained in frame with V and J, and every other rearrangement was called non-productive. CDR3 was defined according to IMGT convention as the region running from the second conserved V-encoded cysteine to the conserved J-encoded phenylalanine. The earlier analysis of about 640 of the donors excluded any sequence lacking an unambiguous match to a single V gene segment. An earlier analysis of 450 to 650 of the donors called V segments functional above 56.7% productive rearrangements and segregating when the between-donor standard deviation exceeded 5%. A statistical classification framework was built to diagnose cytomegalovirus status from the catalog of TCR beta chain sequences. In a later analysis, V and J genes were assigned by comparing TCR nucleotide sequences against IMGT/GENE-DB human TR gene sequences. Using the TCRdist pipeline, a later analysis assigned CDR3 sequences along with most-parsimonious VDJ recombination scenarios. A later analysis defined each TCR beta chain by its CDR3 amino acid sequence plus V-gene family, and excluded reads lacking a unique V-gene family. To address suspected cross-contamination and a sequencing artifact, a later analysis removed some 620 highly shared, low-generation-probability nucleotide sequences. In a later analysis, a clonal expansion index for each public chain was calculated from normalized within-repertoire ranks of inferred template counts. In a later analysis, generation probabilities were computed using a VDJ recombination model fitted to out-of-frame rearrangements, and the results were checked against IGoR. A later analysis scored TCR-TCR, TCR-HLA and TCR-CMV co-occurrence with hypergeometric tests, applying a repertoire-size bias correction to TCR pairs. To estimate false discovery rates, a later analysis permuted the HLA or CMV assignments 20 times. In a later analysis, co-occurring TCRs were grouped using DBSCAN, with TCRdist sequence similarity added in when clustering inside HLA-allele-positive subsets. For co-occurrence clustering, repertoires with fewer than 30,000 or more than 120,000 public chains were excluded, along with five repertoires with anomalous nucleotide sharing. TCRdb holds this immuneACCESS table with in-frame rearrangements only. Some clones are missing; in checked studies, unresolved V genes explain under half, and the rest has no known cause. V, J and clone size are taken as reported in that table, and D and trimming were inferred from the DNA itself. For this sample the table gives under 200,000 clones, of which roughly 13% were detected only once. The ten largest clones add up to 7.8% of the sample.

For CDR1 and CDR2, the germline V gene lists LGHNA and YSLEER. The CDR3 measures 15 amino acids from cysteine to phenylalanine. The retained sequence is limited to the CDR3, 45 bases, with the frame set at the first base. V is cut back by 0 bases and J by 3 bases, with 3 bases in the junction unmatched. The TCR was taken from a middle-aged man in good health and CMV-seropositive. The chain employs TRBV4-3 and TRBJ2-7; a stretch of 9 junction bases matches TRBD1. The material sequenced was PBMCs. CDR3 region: CASSQEDRGFYEQYF. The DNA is TGCGCCAGCAGCCAAGAGGACAGGGGATTCTACGAGCAGTACTTC.